The 23 T cell receptor beta chains in this list originate from one sample, sequenced in a study of synovial regulatory T cells in juvenile arthritis. The data were produced by immunoSEQ multiplex PCR, yet TCRdb's version contains in-frame clones alone and is incomplete. The sample holds around 9,500 clones. The sample comprised Treg cells from blood. Noted subset: remaining (HLA-DR-negative) circulating blood Treg cells. These receptors were taken from a donor younger than 30 with juvenile idiopathic arthritis.

The rearrangement links TRBV5-1 to TRBJ2-5; no DNA is available, so the TRBD2 call from TCRdb remains unchecked. CDR1 SGHRS and CDR2 YFSETQ come from the germline V gene. The CDR3 consists of 17 residues. No DNA appears here. Here the CDR3 reads CASSLGGLAGTQLAQYF.

V and J are TRBV25-1 and TRBJ2-1; checking the TCRdb D call of TRBD2 is not possible without DNA. The CDR3 consists of 17 residues. No DNA appears here. CDR1 is MGHDK and CDR2 is SYGVNS in the germline V gene. The CDR3: CASSGERDYPFSDEQFF.

The rearrangement joins TRBV11-2 to TRBJ2-2; TCRdb designates TRBD1, a call that cannot be tested without DNA. The V gene's germline CDR1 is SGHAT and CDR2 FQNNGV. CDR3 size: 15 residues. DNA is not recorded here. CDR3 residues: CASSKKDRNTGELFF.

The chain uses TRBV7-9 and TRBJ1-2; TCRdb gives TRBD1 as the D gene, but with no DNA this cannot be confirmed. The CDR3 is 17 residues long. No DNA accompanies this entry. Looked up from germline, CDR1 is SEHNR and CDR2 is FQNEAQ (reference sequence). The CDR3 spells CASSPGTGNRDYYGYTF.

The chain has TRBV19 and TRBJ2-7; there is no DNA to check the TCRdb D call of TRBD2. Germline CDR1 reads LNHDA; CDR2 reads SQIVND (reference sequence). This CDR3 region has 16 residues. This entry has no DNA. CDR3 sequence reads: CASSMSGASGSYEQYF.

The chain's CDR3 is CSVGAGGNQPQHF. This rearrangement joins TRBV29-1 to TRBJ1-5; no DNA is available, so the TRBD1 call from TCRdb remains unchecked. Germline V CDR1 and CDR2: SQVTM, ANQGSEA. The CDR3 covers 13 residues. The DNA is not on file.

By frequency, this clone registers medium-sized. The J gene is TRBJ1-1, the V gene TRBV18. The germline gives CDR1 KGHSH, CDR2 LQKENI. The CDR3 is 14 amino acids. No DNA is given. This CDR3 is CASSPGGMNTEAFF. The full variable domain, rest sourced from reference TRBV18 and TRBJ1-1, is NAGVMQNPRHLVRRRGQEARLRCSPMKGHSHVYWYRQLPEEGLKFMVYLQKENIIDESGMPKERFSAEFPKEGPSILRIQQVVRGDSAAYFCASSPGGMNTEAFFGQGTRLTVV.

The CDR3 spells CASAGLRTDGYTF. This rearrangement joins TRBV12-5 to TRBJ1-2; TCRdb's D gene call, TRBD1, goes unchecked for lack of DNA. The CDR3 has 13 amino acids. A DNA sequence was not provided. Germline lookup yields CDR1 LGHNT and CDR2 FRNRAP.

CDR3 sequence reads: CASLGTREKLFF. The genes are TRBV2 and TRBJ1-4. This CDR3 is built from 12 residues. The record lacks a DNA sequence. Looked up from germline, CDR1 is SNHLY and CDR2 is FYNNEI.

V gene TRBV14 combines with J gene TRBJ1-1; TCRdb indicates TRBD1, and absent DNA this call remains unverified. The length of the CDR3 is 16 residues. No DNA is recorded. The germline CDR1 and CDR2 sequences are SGHDN and FVKESK. The CDR3 spells CASSPLGRGQNTEAFF.

The genes are TRBV11-3 and TRBJ2-7. The germline gives CDR1 SGHNT, CDR2 YENEEA. The CDR3 runs 14 residues. No DNA has been recorded. CDR3 loop: CASSLGGNSYEQYF. Complete variable domain (other parts from reference TRBV11-3 and TRBJ2-7): EAGVVQSPRYKIIEKKQPVAFWCNPISGHNTLYWYLQNLGQGPELLIRYENEEAVDDSQLPKDRFSAERLKGVDSTLKIQPAELGDSAVYLCASSLGGNSYEQYFGPGTRLTVT.

This chain links TRBV11-2 with TRBJ2-1; TCRdb names TRBD1, which stays unverified in the absence of DNA. CDR1 and CDR2 from the germline V gene are SGHAT and FQNNGV. This CDR3 region has 13 residues. No DNA was logged. Here the CDR3 reads CASSRDRWNEQFF.

This clone is classed as medium-sized by frequency. The chain links TRBV4-2 to TRBJ2-5; TCRdb's D gene call, TRBD2, goes unchecked for lack of DNA. The CDR3 totals 15 residues. No DNA is recorded. Germline CDR1 is LGHNA and CDR2 is YNFKEQ. The CDR3 is CASSQVRGRKETQYF.

The chain employs TRBV30 and TRBJ2-5. The CDR3 contains 13 residues. No DNA appears here. Germline assignment: CDR1 GTSNPN and CDR2 SVGIG (reference sequence). CDR3 sequence: CAWMGGPQETQYF.

CDR3 protein: CASSEGSIGRISYEQYF. The chain joins TRBV25-1 to TRBJ2-7. CDR1 MGHDK and CDR2 SYGVNS come from the germline V gene. The length of the CDR3 is 17 residues. No DNA sequence is on record.

The V and J genes are TRBV6-1 and TRBJ2-7; TCRdb proposes TRBD2, but this gene call is untestable without DNA. Germline CDR1 reads MNHNS; CDR2 reads SASEGT. CDR3 size: 13 residues. No DNA accompanies this entry. CDR3 residues: CASSPWTNFGEYF.

This chain uses TRBV7-2 with TRBJ2-1. The CDR3 covers 12 residues. The DNA sequence is not available. CDR1 is SGHTA and CDR2 is FQGNSA in the germline V gene. The CDR3 is CASSSRGGEQFF.

The J gene is TRBJ1-2, the V gene TRBV5-1; TCRdb proposes TRBD1, but this gene call is untestable without DNA. Germline V CDR1 and CDR2: SGHRS, YFSETQ. The CDR3 sequence is 13 residues long. No DNA is listed. CDR3 residues: CASSLGQGNGYTF. The variable domain in full, with the rest retrieved from reference TRBV5-1 and TRBJ1-2, is KAGVTQTPRYLIKTRGQQVTLSCSPISGHRSVSWYQQTPGQGLQFLFEYFSETQRNKGNFPGRFSGRQFSNSRSEMNVSTLELGDSALYLCASSLGQGNGYTFGSGTRLTVV.

The genes are TRBV7-3 and TRBJ2-1; TCRdb lists TRBD1, though no DNA is available to test this call. CDR3 length: 14 residues. A DNA sequence was not provided. The germline gives CDR1 SGHTA, CDR2 FQGTGA. The CDR3 sequence is CASSLDSGRNEQFF.

The chain recombines TRBV7-2 with TRBJ1-1; TCRdb's D call of TRBD1 is untestable without DNA. CDR3 size: 15 residues. No DNA accompanies this entry. Germline values: CDR1 SGHTA, CDR2 FQGNSA. CDR3 sequence reads: CASSLFAGGNTEAFF.

The chain employs TRBV5-1 and TRBJ2-1; TCRdb indicates TRBD2, and absent DNA this call remains unverified. This CDR3 is 15 amino acids long. DNA was not recorded. Per the germline V gene, CDR1 is SGHRS and CDR2 is YFSETQ. CDR3 sequence reads: CASSLADSGYNEQFF.

V is TRBV4-1 and J is TRBJ1-2; as DNA is missing, the TRBD1 call by TCRdb cannot be tested. Per the germline V gene, CDR1 is MGHRA and CDR2 is YSYEKL. The CDR3 runs to 16 residues. DNA was not recorded. The CDR3 protein is CASSQGGQGNDYGYTF.

V is TRBV6-1 and J is TRBJ2-5; the TCRdb D gene call, TRBD2, has no DNA to confirm it. CDR1 MNHNS and CDR2 SASEGT come from the germline V gene. The CDR3 length is 11 residues. No DNA is given. The CDR3 region is CASRLAKTQYF.